The T cell receptor (beta chain) under discussion was sequenced for a study of blood T cells in healthy people across ages. Study-wide results and limits: It was held that diversity estimates obtained from one million T cells represented underestimates.

CDR3 length: 13 residues. The germline V gene encodes CDR1 SGHKS and CDR2 YYEKEE (reference sequence). No fewer than 7 million PBMCs went into each sample. Primed by a sample-barcoded 5' primer and a J-beta primer mix, a second PCR proceeded for 7 to 11 cycles. TCRdb ran MiXCR on the 5' RACE reads and lists one entry per CDR3 protein. The table includes roughly 1.6 million distinct CDR3 sequences, about 35% detected once. Regarding this clonotype: The antigen is unknown. A single base separates this from a much larger clone, so it may be a read error.

The clonotype was recovered from a woman in her 30s in good health. The gene calls are TRBV5-5 and TRBJ2-7, with unresolved D. Material: blood. The CDR3 DNA reads TGTGCCAACAGCTTGTATAGCTCCTACGAGCAGTACTTC. This codes for CANSLYSSYEQYF.